The 29 T cell receptor beta chains presented below share a single source sample, sequenced in a study of OX40 agonist ivuxolimab in advanced cancers. The library was made by the immunoSEQ multiplex PCR assay. TCRdb took this table from immuneACCESS and kept in-frame rearrangements with V and J called. Such tables lack part of the clones; where checked against another copy, unresolved V genes explain under half of the gap, and the rest is unexplained. Recorded for this sample are tens of thousands of clones; 82% of them occurred a single time. The ten largest account for approximately 2% of the sample. The sequences come from CD4+ or CD8+ T cells sorted from blood, collected in a trial of the OX40 agonist ivuxolimab. The receptors shown here come from an adult with an advanced solid tumor such as melanoma, head and neck, liver or kidney cancer.

This clone was detected once. The CDR3 sequence is CASSYSIGNTGELFF. CDR3 DNA sequence: TGTGCCAGCAGTTACTCTATAGGGAACACCGGGGAGCTGTTTTTT. The chain has TRBV6-5 and TRBJ2-2; unclear D gene. Trimming left V 0 bases short and J 1 base short, with 6 bases between. Germline loops: CDR1 MNHEY, CDR2 SVGAGI. This CDR3 region has 15 residues.

This clone was detected only a few times. This chain joins TRBV5-1 and TRBJ1-2, with 7 bases that match TRBD1. The length of the CDR3 is 15 residues. Germline V gives CDR1 SGHRS, CDR2 YFSETQ. Trimming cost V 4 bases and J 5 bases; bases outside gene matches: 11. This CDR3 reads CASSPTGQSRYGYTF. DNA of the CDR3: TGCGCCAGCAGCCCAACGGGACAGTCGAGGTATGGCTACACCTTC.

The rearrangement joins TRBV28 to TRBJ1-2, with 7 bases lining up with TRBD1. This CDR3 region has 12 residues. Germline CDR1 and CDR2: MDHEN and SYDVKM. V gave up 5 bases and J gave up 8 bases; unmatched junction bases: 5. CDR3 amino acids: CASSPNRGGYTF. CDR3 nucleotide sequence: TGTGCCAGCAGTCCCAACAGGGGCGGCTACACCTTC.

The chain employs TRBV9 and TRBJ1-6, with 12 bases identical to TRBD1. Germline loops: CDR1 SGDLS, CDR2 YYNGEE. The CDR3 has 17 amino acids. Unmatched junction bases numbered 10, after V lost 4 bases and J lost 8 bases. CDR3 DNA: TGTGCCAGCAGCTTAACTGGGACAGGGGGCCTACATTCACCCCTCCACTTT. This translates into CASSLTGTGGLHSPLHF.

This clone was detected only a few times. This chain connects TRBV7-9 to TRBJ1-6, with a possible D match to TRBD1 (6 bases). The germline V gene encodes CDR1 SEHNR and CDR2 FQNEAQ (reference sequence). The CDR3 runs 18 residues. V lost 5 bases and J lost 3, with 20 bases in between. This chain's CDR3 is CASSPDQGGSFYNSPLHF. The CDR3 DNA sequence: TGTGCCAGCAGCCCCGATCAAGGGGGGAGCTTCTATAATTCACCCCTCCACTTT.

This clone came up once. V is TRBV4-1 and J is TRBJ2-7; unclear D gene. V lost 0 bases and J lost 2, with 8 bases in between. The CDR3 contains 14 residues. Germline V gene lookup returns CDR1 MGHRA and CDR2 YSYEKL. The CDR3 region has the DNA TGCGCCAGCAGCCAAGATCCACAAACCTACGAGCAGTACTTC. As protein: CASSQDPQTYEQYF.

The CDR3 DNA is TGCGCCAGCAGCTTAGCGCCGGGGGAAACCCTCACAGATACGCAGTATTTT. The encoded protein is CASSLAPGETLTDTQYF. This chain joins TRBV5-1 and TRBJ2-3, with a possible D match to TRBD2 (6 bases). CDR1 and CDR2 from the germline V gene are SGHRS and YFSETQ. The CDR3 totals 17 residues. The V end was cut by 2 bases, the J end by 2 bases, with 18 bases between. Combining the CDR3 with reference TRBV5-1 and TRBJ2-3 gives the whole variable domain KAGVTQTPRYLIKTRGQQVTLSCSPISGHRSVSWYQQTPGQGLQFLFEYFSETQRNKGNFPGRFSGRQFSNSRSEMNVSTLELGDSALYLCASSLAPGETLTDTQYFGPGTRLTVL.

This clone showed up just once. The chain couples TRBV5-4 to TRBJ1-1, with 9 bases fitting TRBD1. The CDR3 consists of 15 residues. CDR1 and CDR2 (germline): SGHNT, YYREEE (reference sequence). J gave up 6 bases and V 2 bases, and 8 bases lay outside the gene matches. The CDR3 nucleotides read TGTGCCAGCAGCTTCGGGGGGGACAGGGACGCTGAAGCTTTCTTT. Its protein product is CASSFGGDRDAEAFF.

This clone was picked up one time. V gene TRBV2 combines with J gene TRBJ2-1, with TRBD2 as a possible D gene (7 bases). The V and J ends lost 6 bases and 8 bases respectively, with 17 bases between them. The CDR3 is made up of 14 amino acids. CDR1 SNHLY and CDR2 FYNNEI come from the germline V gene. The CDR3 DNA sequence: TGTGCCAGCAGGGATGGGGGGGCGCAGGATGAGCAGTTCTTC. It encodes CASRDGGAQDEQFF.

This sequence joins TRBV27 and TRBJ2-1; D uncertain. Trimming stripped 7 bases from V and 0 bases from J, with 10 bases between. This CDR3 spans 14 amino acids. The germline V gene has CDR1 MNHEY and CDR2 SMNVEV (reference sequence). DNA of the CDR3: TGTGCCAGCAAAGGCAGAAGCTCCTACAATGAGCAGTTCTTC. It specifies CASKGRSSYNEQFF.

This chain uses TRBV29-1 with TRBJ1-5, with 7 bases fitting TRBD1. Germline CDR1 reads SQVTM; CDR2 reads ANQGSEA. V lost 6 bases, J lost 2 bases, and 4 bases stayed unmatched. The CDR3 is 13 amino acids. The CDR3 coding sequence is TGCAGCGTAGCTACAGGGGGCAATCAGCCCCAGCATTTT. It is translated as CSVATGGNQPQHF.

This clone has only a few counts. Written as DNA, the CDR3 is TGTGCCAGCAGCTTAGTTGGGATCGAGCAGTACTTC. Translated: CASSLVGIEQYF. This sequence joins TRBV7-2 and TRBJ2-7; D unresolved. Between the trimmed V and J ends, which lost 1 base and 6 bases, there was a span of 7 bases. The CDR3 length is 12 residues. Germline CDR1 is SGHTA and CDR2 is FQGNSA. The whole variable domain, remainder taken from reference TRBV7-2 and TRBJ2-7, is GAGVSQSPSNKVTEKGKDVELRCDPISGHTALYWYRQSLGQGLEFLIYFQGNSAPDKSGLPSDRFSAERTGGSVSTLTIQRTQQEDSAVYLCASSLVGIEQYFGPGTRLTVT.

This clone has just a few counts. The V call is TRBV11-1, the J call TRBJ2-5; 9 bases align to TRBD2. Germline V lookup: CDR1 SGHAT, CDR2 FQDESV (reference sequence). Germline trimming cut 5 bases from V and 5 bases from J; bases unmatched to any gene: 9. This CDR3 comprises 15 residues. The CDR3: CASSGRVAGDETQYF. The CDR3 bases are TGTGCCAGCAGCGGAAGAGTAGCGGGGGATGAGACCCAGTACTTC.

The rearrangement links TRBV15 to TRBJ2-7, with 11 bases fitting TRBD2. This CDR3 has 15 amino acids. The J segment lost 1 base and the V segment lost 3 bases, leaving 2 bases of the junction unmatched. CDR1 is LNHNV and CDR2 is YYDKDF in the germline V gene (reference sequence). CDR3 loop: CATSRGLAESYEQYF. CDR3 in DNA: TGTGCCACCAGCAGGGGACTAGCGGAGTCCTACGAGCAGTACTTC.

V usage is TRBV9 and J usage is TRBJ2-3; TRBD2 agrees at 10 bases. The CDR3 length is 18 residues. Germline CDR1 is SGDLS and CDR2 is YYNGEE. The trim removed 4 bases at V and 0 bases at J, leaving 11 bases unmatched. CDR3 loop: CASSFSAGGPFSTDTQYF. CDR3 bases: TGTGCCAGCAGCTTCTCAGCGGGGGGGCCTTTTAGCACAGATACGCAGTATTTT.

This chain uses TRBV7-6 with TRBJ2-7; TRBD1 aligns across 11 bases. Trimming at V came to 5 bases and at J to 7 bases, leaving 7 bases not matched to a gene. The CDR3 contains 14 residues. The germline CDR1 and CDR2 sequences are SGHVS and FNYEAQ. The CDR3 DNA reads as TGTGCCAGCAGCCGAGGACAGGGGGCGCGGGAGCAGTACTTC. It specifies CASSRGQGAREQYF.

The J gene is TRBJ2-2, the V gene TRBV4-1; TRBD2 matches 10 bases. The ends lost 3 bases at V and 3 bases at J; junction bases unmatched: 7. Germline CDR1 is MGHRA and CDR2 is YSYEKL. This CDR3 region has 17 residues. DNA of the CDR3: TGCGCCAGCAGCCATTTGAGCGGGGGGGCGGACACCGGGGAGCTGTTTTTT. It specifies CASSHLSGGADTGELFF.

The J gene is TRBJ2-3, the V gene TRBV5-1; D is tentatively TRBD1 or TRBD2 (6 bases each). The germline CDR1 and CDR2 sequences are SGHRS and YFSETQ. V was trimmed by 7 bases and J by 3 bases, leaving 15 bases between them. This CDR3 has 14 residues. The CDR3 region is CASGVGGPTDTQYF. DNA for the CDR3: TGCGCCAGCGGGGTTGGGGGGCCGACAGATACGCAGTATTTT.

This clone was detected once. CDR3 in amino acids: CASSMEENTEAFF. The CDR3, as DNA: TGTGCCAGCAGTATGGAGGAGAACACTGAAGCTTTCTTT. This sequence joins TRBV28 and TRBJ1-1; unclear D gene. The CDR3 runs to 13 residues. V shed 5 bases and J shed 1 base, with 8 bases lying between them. CDR1 and CDR2 (germline): MDHEN, SYDVKM.

The genes are TRBV9 and TRBJ2-1, with a weak D call TRBD2 (6 bases). The V gene's germline CDR1 is SGDLS and CDR2 YYNGEE. The CDR3 totals 15 residues. V was pared by 6 bases and J by 0 bases, with 13 bases between. The CDR3 region is CASTLTGVSYNEQFF. The CDR3, as DNA: TGTGCCAGCACGTTAACGGGAGTCTCCTACAATGAGCAGTTCTTC.

This chain links TRBV18 with TRBJ2-7; the match to TRBD1 covers 9 bases. CDR3 size: 15 residues. The germline gives CDR1 KGHSH, CDR2 LQKENI. The V and J ends lost 4 bases and 6 bases, in that order; junction bases with no gene match: 10. CDR3 sequence reads: CASSLSGTGLAEQYF. CDR3 coding DNA: TGTGCCAGCTCACTATCCGGGACAGGGTTGGCCGAGCAGTACTTC.

This rearrangement joins TRBV9 to TRBJ2-7, with D uncertain. The germline gives CDR1 SGDLS, CDR2 YYNGEE. Trimming left V 4 bases short and J 0 bases short, with 14 bases between. The CDR3 length is 15 residues. The CDR3 DNA reads as TGTGCCAGCAGCCCCCACAGTGCGAGCTCCTACGAGCAGTACTTC. It yields the protein CASSPHSASSYEQYF.

The sample holds a few counts of this clone. CDR3: CASSRSRQNEKLFF. CDR3 sequence (DNA): TGTGCCAGCAGCAGGTCTAGGCAGAATGAAAAACTGTTTTTT. This chain uses TRBV7-9 with TRBJ1-4; D unresolved. The CDR3 totals 14 residues. The germline V and J ends were trimmed by 5 bases and 5 bases, with 12 bases remaining between them. CDR1 SEHNR and CDR2 FQNEAQ come from the germline V gene (reference sequence).

The chain combines TRBV19 with TRBJ2-5; D may be TRBD1 or TRBD2 (5 bases each). The V end lost 5 bases, the J end lost 2 bases, and 15 bases lay between the germline ends. The germline V gene has CDR1 LNHDA and CDR2 SQIVND (reference sequence). The length of the CDR3 is 15 residues. The CDR3 nucleotides read TGTGCCAGTAGTCCCGGGACCTCTTTTCAAGAGACCCAGTACTTC. This translates into CASSPGTSFQETQYF.

In its sample, this clone was seen once. The V call is TRBV19, the J call TRBJ1-3, with D unclear. The CDR3 loop spans 13 amino acids. V gave up 5 bases and J gave up 2 bases, with 7 bases separating them. Germline CDR1 and CDR2: LNHDA and SQIVND (reference sequence). CDR3 bases: TGTGCCAGTAGTTGGGTGGCTGGAAACACCATATATTTT. It encodes CASSWVAGNTIYF.

The J gene is TRBJ2-6, the V gene TRBV5-6; D may correspond to TRBD1 or TRBD2 (5 bases each). Trimming removed 10 bases at V and 0 bases at J, with 17 bases between. Germline assignment: CDR1 SGHDT and CDR2 YYEEEE. This CDR3 is 16 amino acids long. The CDR3 spells CASSGTDLSGANVLTF. CDR3 sequence (DNA): TGTGCCTCCTCCGGGACGGACCTCTCTGGGGCCAACGTCCTGACTTTC.

The chain is built from TRBV5-4 and TRBJ2-5; no clear D gene. The CDR3 contains 13 residues. Trimming took 2 bases from V and 5 from J, leaving 10 bases between them. Germline V gives CDR1 SGHNT, CDR2 YYREEE (reference sequence). The CDR3 protein is CASSFLESETQYF. The CDR3 DNA reads TGTGCCAGCAGCTTCCTGGAGTCGGAGACCCAGTACTTC. The entire variable domain, with the rest obtained from reference TRBV5-4 and TRBJ2-5, is as follows: ETGVTQSPTHLIKTRGQQVTLRCSSQSGHNTVSWYQQALGQGPQFIFQYYREEENGRGNFPPRFSGLQFPNYSSELNVNALELDDSALYLCASSFLESETQYFGPGTRLLVL.

The V and J genes are TRBV28 and TRBJ1-5; D not resolved. This CDR3 is built from 13 residues. The V gene lost 10 bases and the J gene lost 3 bases, with 13 bases spanning the gap. Germline CDR1 and CDR2: MDHEN and SYDVKM. The CDR3 sequence is CATRNGINQPQHF. CDR3 sequence (DNA): TGTGCCACCCGAAACGGAATCAATCAGCCCCAGCATTTT.

The V gene is TRBV5-1, the J gene TRBJ2-2; no firm D call. V shed 3 bases and J shed 2 bases, with 5 bases lying between them. CDR3 size: 13 residues. CDR1 SGHRS and CDR2 YFSETQ come from the germline V gene. CDR3 amino acids: CASSSRNTGELFF. The DNA of the CDR3 is TGCGCCAGCAGCTCCCGTAACACCGGGGAGCTGTTTTTT.